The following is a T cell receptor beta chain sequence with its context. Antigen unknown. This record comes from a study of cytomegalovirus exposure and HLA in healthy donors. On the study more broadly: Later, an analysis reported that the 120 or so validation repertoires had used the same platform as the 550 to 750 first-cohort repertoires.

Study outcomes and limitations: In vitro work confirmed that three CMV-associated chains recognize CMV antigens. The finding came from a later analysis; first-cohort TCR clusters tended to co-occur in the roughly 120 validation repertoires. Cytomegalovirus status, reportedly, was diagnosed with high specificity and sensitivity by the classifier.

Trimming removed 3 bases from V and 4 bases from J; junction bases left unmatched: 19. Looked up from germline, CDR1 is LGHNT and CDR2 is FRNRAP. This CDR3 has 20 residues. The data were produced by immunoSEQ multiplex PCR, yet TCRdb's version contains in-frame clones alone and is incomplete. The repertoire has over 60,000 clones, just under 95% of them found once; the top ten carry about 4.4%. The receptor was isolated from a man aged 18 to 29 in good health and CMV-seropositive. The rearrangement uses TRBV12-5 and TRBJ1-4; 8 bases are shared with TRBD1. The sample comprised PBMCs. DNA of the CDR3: TGTGCTAGTGGTTTAGTCTTTCCCGGACAGGGATGGCGTTATAATGAAAAACTGTTTTTT. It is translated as CASGLVFPGQGWRYNEKLFF. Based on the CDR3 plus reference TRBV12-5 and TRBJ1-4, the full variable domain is DARVTQTPRHKVTEMGQEVTMRCQPILGHNTVFWYRQTMMQGLELLAYFRNRAPLDDSGMPKDRFSAEMPDATLATLKIQPSEPRDSAVYFCASGLVFPGQGWRYNEKLFFGSGTQLSVL.